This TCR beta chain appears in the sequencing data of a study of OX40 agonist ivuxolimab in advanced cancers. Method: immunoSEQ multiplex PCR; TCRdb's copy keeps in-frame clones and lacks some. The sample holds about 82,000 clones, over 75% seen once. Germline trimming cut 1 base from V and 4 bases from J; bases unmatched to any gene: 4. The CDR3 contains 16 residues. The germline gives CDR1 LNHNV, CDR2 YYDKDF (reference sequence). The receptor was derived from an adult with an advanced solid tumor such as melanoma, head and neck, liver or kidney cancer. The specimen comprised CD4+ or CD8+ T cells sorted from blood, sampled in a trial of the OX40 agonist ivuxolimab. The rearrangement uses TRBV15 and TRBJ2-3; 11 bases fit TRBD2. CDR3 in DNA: TGTGCCACCAGCAGAGCCGGGACTAGCGGAGCAGATACGCAGTATTTT. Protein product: CATSRAGTSGADTQYF.